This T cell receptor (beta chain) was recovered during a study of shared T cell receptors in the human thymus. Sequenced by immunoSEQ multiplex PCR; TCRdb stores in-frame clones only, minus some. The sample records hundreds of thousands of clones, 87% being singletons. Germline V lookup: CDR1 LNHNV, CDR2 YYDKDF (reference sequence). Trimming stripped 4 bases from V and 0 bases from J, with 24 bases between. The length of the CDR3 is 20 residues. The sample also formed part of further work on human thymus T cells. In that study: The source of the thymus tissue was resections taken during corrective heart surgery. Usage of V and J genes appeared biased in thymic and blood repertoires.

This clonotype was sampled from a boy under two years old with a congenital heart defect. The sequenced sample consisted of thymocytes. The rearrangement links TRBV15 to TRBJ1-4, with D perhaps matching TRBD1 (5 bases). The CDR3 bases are TGTGCCACCAGCACGGTGGGGCACCTTGCCCTATCTGCAACTAATGAAAAACTGTTTTTT. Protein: CATSTVGHLALSATNEKLFF.